This T cell receptor (beta chain) was identified during a study of response to subunit inactivated influenza vaccine. Points from the study as a whole: After each seasonal influenza vaccination, few new T cells are recruited, the authors suggested.

Comment on this clonotype: Its antigen is currently unknown.

TCRdb re-called the RT-PCR reads with MiXCR, one entry per CDR3 protein. The data hold roughly 170,000 distinct CDR3 sequences, with around a tenth observed a single time. Trimming removed 0 bases at V and 1 base at J, with 10 bases between. This CDR3 comprises 16 residues. Germline CDR1 is LGHNA and CDR2 is YSLEER. The receptor comes from a man over 45 who received an inactivated influenza vaccine. This sequence joins TRBV4-3 and TRBJ2-4; unclear D gene. The sequences come from non-naive T cells sorted from PBMCs, collected on the day of vaccination. In DNA form, the CDR3 reads TGCGCCAGCAGCCAAGAGAGTCTGGGGGCCAAAAACATTCAGTACTTC. It is translated as CASSQESLGAKNIQYF.